The 26 T cell receptor beta chains listed next were all sequenced from one sample in a study of shared clonotypes between healthy human individuals. CD8 cells classed as naive were CD45RO-negative and positively selected for CCR7, excluding terminally differentiated effector memory CD45RA+ cells. Here immunoSEQ multiplex PCR was the method, and the copy in TCRdb shows in-frame clones only, minus some. There are about 650,000 clones in the sample; 95% to 96% occur only once, and 0.11% lies in the top ten. Source material: naive CD8+ T cells sorted from blood. The receptors originated from a woman younger than 45 in good health.

This rearrangement joins TRBV7-8 to TRBJ2-7; maybe TRBD1 (5 bases). The germline CDR1 and CDR2 sequences are SGHVS and FQNEAQ. The CDR3 spans 14 residues. Trimming pared 1 base from V and 2 bases from J, leaving 9 bases between. CDR3 sequence (DNA): TGTGCCAGCAGCTTAGGGGCGACAGCCTACGAGCAGTACTTC. Its protein product is CASSLGATAYEQYF.

The gene calls are TRBV11-1 and TRBJ2-7, with D perhaps TRBD1 (6 bases). The CDR3 runs 15 residues. Germline V gives CDR1 SGHAT, CDR2 FQDESV (reference sequence). Trimming stripped 5 bases from V and 3 bases from J, with 17 bases between. The CDR3 DNA reads TGTGCCAGCAGCGTATACAGGGAAGGAGTCTACGAGCAGTACTTC. Protein sequence: CASSVYREGVYEQYF.

The V call is TRBV13, the J call TRBJ2-7; 11 nucleotides match TRBD2. Germline trimming cut 5 bases from V and 3 bases from J; bases unmatched to any gene: 9. Germline CDR1 reads PRHDT; CDR2 reads FYEKMQ (reference sequence). The CDR3 extends over 16 amino acids. This chain's CDR3 is CASSLNLAGGLYEQYF. In nucleotides, the CDR3 is TGTGCCAGCAGCCTTAACCTAGCGGGAGGACTCTACGAGCAGTACTTC.

The chain joins TRBV28 to TRBJ1-1, with D possibly matching TRBD1 (6 bases). V gave up 3 bases and J gave up 4 bases, with 12 bases separating them. This CDR3 region has 14 residues. Per the germline V gene, CDR1 is MDHEN and CDR2 is SYDVKM. The CDR3 DNA sequence: TGTGCCAGCAGTTTCGGGAGGGGGGCCACTGAAGCTTTCTTT. As protein: CASSFGRGATEAFF.

This chain connects TRBV28 to TRBJ1-5; no definite D call. CDR3 length: 16 amino acids. Trimming removed 7 bases from V and 1 base from J, with 17 bases in between. Germline-derived CDR1 and CDR2 are MDHEN and SYDVKM. The CDR3 DNA reads TGTGCCAGCATCTTGAGTCGGGGAATGAGCAATCAGCCCCAGCATTTT. This translates into CASILSRGMSNQPQHF.

The chain employs TRBV10-2 and TRBJ2-3; D is ambiguous. Germline CDR1 reads WSHSY; CDR2 reads SAAADI. V shed 3 bases and J shed 2 bases, with 18 bases lying between them. This CDR3 contains 17 residues. In DNA form, the CDR3 reads TGCGCCAGCAGTGAATATTTAGTTAGCCCTGACACAGATACGCAGTATTTT. Protein sequence: CASSEYLVSPDTDTQYF.

V usage is TRBV7-7 and J usage is TRBJ1-6, with TRBD1 as a possible D gene (5 bases). The germline V gene has CDR1 SSHAT and CDR2 FNYEAQ (reference sequence). CDR3 length equals 13 residues. V gave up 5 bases and J gave up 8 bases, with 10 bases separating them. The CDR3 loop reads CASSRGTDSPLHF. For the CDR3, the DNA is TGTGCCAGCAGCCGGGGGACCGATTCACCCCTCCACTTT. Looking up the rest from reference TRBV7-7 and TRBJ1-6 gives the full variable domain: GAGVSQSPRYKVTKRGQDVTLRCDPISSHATLYWYQQALGQGPEFLTYFNYEAQPDKSGLPSDRFSAERPEGSISTLTIQRTEQRDSAMYRCASSRGTDSPLHFGNGTRLTVT.

The chain has TRBV29-1 and TRBJ1-2; tentatively, D is TRBD1 (5 bases). Germline CDR1 is SQVTM and CDR2 is ANQGSEA. The CDR3 covers 13 residues. V lost 7 bases, J lost 2 bases, and 14 bases lay in between. Here the CDR3 reads CSAGRDENYGYTF. The CDR3 DNA is TGCAGCGCCGGCCGGGACGAAAACTATGGCTACACCTTC.

This clone showed up just a few times. The chain combines TRBV27 with TRBJ2-4; D is undetermined. The V gene lost 5 bases and the J gene lost 8 bases, with 10 bases spanning the gap. The CDR3 totals 12 residues. Per the germline V gene, CDR1 is MNHEY and CDR2 is SMNVEV (reference sequence). CDR3 nucleotide sequence: TGTGCCAGCAGTAGTACTGGGTACATTCAGTACTTC. It yields the protein CASSSTGYIQYF.

The V call is TRBV13, the J call TRBJ1-3; unclear D gene. Germline CDR1 reads PRHDT; CDR2 reads FYEKMQ (reference sequence). Trimming left V 2 bases short and J 0 bases short, with 2 bases between. There are 13 residues in the CDR3. The CDR3 coding sequence is TGTGCCAGCAGCTTACACTCTGGAAACACCATATATTTT. This gives the protein CASSLHSGNTIYF.

The chain couples TRBV28 to TRBJ2-3, with 7 bases identical to TRBD2. J lost 2 bases, V lost 8 bases, and 10 bases had no gene match. Per the germline V gene, CDR1 is MDHEN and CDR2 is SYDVKM. The CDR3 contains 15 residues. CDR3 sequence: CASVHSLAITDTQYF. In DNA form, the CDR3 reads TGTGCCAGCGTCCACTCACTAGCGATCACAGATACGCAGTATTTT. The full variable domain, its missing parts supplied by reference TRBV28 and TRBJ2-3, is DVKVTQSSRYLVKRTGEKVFLECVQDMDHENMFWYRQDPGLGLRLIYFSYDVKMKEKGDIPEGYSVSREKKERFSLILESASTNQTSMYLCASVHSLAITDTQYFGPGTRLTVL.

The V and J genes are TRBV9 and TRBJ1-2, with TRBD1 identical over 8 bases. V shed 3 bases and J 6 bases; nucleotides not matched to a gene: 10. Germline V gene sequence: CDR1 SGDLS, CDR2 YYNGEE. The CDR3 loop spans 15 amino acids. CDR3 nucleotide sequence: TGTGCCAGCAGCGGCCTGGACAGGGTAATCAATGGCTACACCTTC. Amino acids: CASSGLDRVINGYTF.

V and J are TRBV28 and TRBJ2-2; D is undetermined. Trimming left V 3 bases short and J 6 bases short, with 11 bases between. In germline, CDR1 is MDHEN, CDR2 SYDVKM. CDR3 length: 14 residues. The CDR3 nucleotides read TGTGCCAGCAGTTTCCTGCCCAGCGCCGGGGAGCTGTTTTTT. It codes for CASSFLPSAGELFF.

The CDR3 region is CSVLEGTSYEQYF. CDR3 nucleotides: TGCAGCGTTCTGGAGGGTACCTCCTACGAGCAGTACTTC. The V call is TRBV29-1, the J call TRBJ2-7; a weak D match, TRBD2 (6 bases). Germline V gene data show CDR1 as SQVTM and CDR2 as ANQGSEA. Trimming cost V 5 bases and J 0 bases, with 11 bases left between them. The CDR3 is 13 amino acids.

The chain uses TRBV13 and TRBJ2-7; 7 bases are shared with TRBD2. The trim removed 4 bases at V and 6 bases at J, leaving 12 bases unmatched. Germline lookup yields CDR1 PRHDT and CDR2 FYEKMQ (reference sequence). This CDR3 comprises 15 residues. The CDR3 region has the DNA TGTGCCAGCAGCTGGCCCTCCCGGGAGCGGGGCGAGCAGTACTTC. This translates into CASSWPSRERGEQYF. Full variable domain (missing parts from reference TRBV13 and TRBJ2-7): AAGVIQSPRHLIKEKRETATLKCYPIPRHDTVYWYQQGPGQDPQFLISFYEKMQSDKGSIPDRFSAQQFSDYHSELNMSSLELGDSALYFCASSWPSRERGEQYFGPGTRLTVT.

A remark on this clone: Distinct nucleotide sequences in the sample also encode this CDR3. The J gene is TRBJ1-1, the V gene TRBV5-4, with 7 bases aligning to TRBD1. The V gene end was trimmed by 4 bases and the J gene end by 4 bases; junction bases not matched to a gene: 1. Germline assignment: CDR1 SGHNT and CDR2 YYREEE (reference sequence). The CDR3 extends over 12 amino acids. The CDR3 sequence is CASSPGGTEAFF. CDR3 DNA: TGTGCCAGCAGCCCAGGGGGCACTGAAGCTTTCTTT.

CDR3 sequence (DNA): TGTGCCAGCAGCTTGGAGGGGTATGGCTACACCTTC. Protein: CASSLEGYGYTF. This chain connects TRBV5-6 to TRBJ1-2, with D possibly matching TRBD1 (5 bases). The length of the CDR3 is 12 residues. V was shortened by 0 bases and J by 5 bases, with 5 bases between the two germline ends. CDR1 and CDR2 from the germline V gene are SGHDT and YYEEEE.

Comments on this clone: At the DNA level, this CDR3 is encoded by other sequences in the same sample as well. V usage is TRBV10-3 and J usage is TRBJ2-5, with D possibly called TRBD1 or TRBD2 (6 bases each). Germline V gives CDR1 ENHRY, CDR2 SYGVKD. Trimming shortened V by 0 bases and J by 5 bases, and 10 bases separated the two germline ends. CDR3 length: 14 residues. In DNA form, the CDR3 reads TGTGCCATCAGTGAGTCAGGGGGGAAGGAGACCCAGTACTTC. The encoded protein is CAISESGGKETQYF.

The chain combines TRBV11-2 with TRBJ2-7, with 9 bases that match TRBD1. CDR3 length equals 16 residues. J gave up 6 bases and V 1 base, and 10 bases lay outside the gene matches. Germline assignment: CDR1 SGHAT and CDR2 FQNNGV. CDR3 DNA: TGTGCCAGCAGCTTAGGAGCGGGGACAGGGTCACCCGAGCAGTACTTC. It is translated as CASSLGAGTGSPEQYF.

This chain uses TRBV28 with TRBJ2-3; 7 nucleotides agree with TRBD2. The CDR3 has 16 amino acids. V gave up 6 bases and J gave up 3 bases; unmatched junction bases: 12. Germline V gene sequence: CDR1 MDHEN, CDR2 SYDVKM. The CDR3 bases are TGTGCCAGCAGGTCTTACGCGGGAGCAACGACAGATACGCAGTATTTT. Protein sequence: CASRSYAGATTDTQYF.

V usage is TRBV5-1 and J usage is TRBJ2-2, with 14 bases that match TRBD2. After removal of 0 bases from V and 1 base from J, the junction contained 5 bases not matched to a gene. This CDR3 is 19 amino acids long. Germline V gene data show CDR1 as SGHRS and CDR2 as YFSETQ. Written as DNA, the CDR3 is TGCGCCAGCAGCTTGGGGGGACTAGCGGGAGCCCAGAACACCGGGGAGCTGTTTTTT. Amino acid sequence: CASSLGGLAGAQNTGELFF.

V and J are TRBV19 and TRBJ1-5; 7 nucleotides agree with TRBD1. After removal of 0 bases from V and 3 bases from J, the junction contained 8 bases not matched to a gene. The CDR3 covers 17 residues. The germline V gene encodes CDR1 LNHDA and CDR2 SQIVND (reference sequence). CDR3 amino acids: CASSIDFRQGINQPQHF. CDR3 sequence (DNA): TGTGCCAGTAGTATAGATTTCAGACAGGGAATCAATCAGCCCCAGCATTTT.

The genes are TRBV28 and TRBJ1-4, with D perhaps TRBD1 (6 bases). Germline CDR1 reads MDHEN; CDR2 reads SYDVKM. The CDR3 is 14 amino acids. V shed 1 base and J shed 8 bases, with 11 bases lying between them. The CDR3 protein is CASSLFRTEEKLFF. The CDR3 nucleotides read TGTGCCAGCAGTTTATTCCGGACAGAAGAAAAACTGTTTTTT.

The chain combines TRBV4-1 with TRBJ1-6, with D tentatively TRBD1 (6 bases). This CDR3 has 16 residues. Germline V gives CDR1 MGHRA, CDR2 YSYEKL. V was trimmed by 0 bases and J by 6 bases, leaving 12 bases between them. CDR3 loop: CASSQDPHRVNSPLHF. The CDR3, as DNA: TGCGCCAGCAGCCAAGATCCGCACAGGGTTAATTCACCCCTCCACTTT.

About this clone: The sample holds other DNA sequences that translate to the same CDR3. This chain uses TRBV19 with TRBJ2-1; D is unresolved. The CDR3 is 15 amino acids. Per the germline V gene, CDR1 is LNHDA and CDR2 is SQIVND (reference sequence). V dropped 4 bases and J dropped 0 bases, with 10 bases sitting between them. The CDR3 protein is CASSTSGSSYNEQFF. The CDR3 DNA reads as TGTGCCAGTAGTACCTCGGGCAGCTCCTACAATGAGCAGTTCTTC.

The chain has TRBV5-4 and TRBJ2-7; 9 positions agree with TRBD1. Per the germline V gene, CDR1 is SGHNT and CDR2 is YYREEE (reference sequence). V shed 0 bases and J 5 bases; nucleotides not matched to a gene: 3. The CDR3 has 14 residues. The CDR3 DNA reads as TGTGCCAGCAGCTTGGACAGGGGGCTCCACGAGCAGTACTTC. Protein product: CASSLDRGLHEQYF.